This TCR beta chain emerged from a study of cytomegalovirus exposure and HLA in healthy donors (dated 2017 in TCRdb). In terms of the full investigation: According to a later analysis, the approximately 120 validation repertoires were produced on the same platform as the approximately 610 repertoires of the first cohort. The study aimed to test whether cataloging public T cell receptors could reveal signatures of past pathogen exposure. In addition to the first cohort of 650 to 800 subjects, a separate validation cohort of around 110 different subjects was used. High-throughput TCR immunosequencing, statistical association of individual TCRs with disease status, and machine learning were combined to predict cytomegalovirus infection status.

Worth noting for this clone: Its cognate antigen has yet to be identified. Nothing much larger sits one base from this clone, and base qualities are not available.

V ends up 5 bases short and J 2 bases short, with an unmatched junction base count of 3. The CDR3 runs 14 amino acids, cysteine and phenylalanine included. The CDR3 DNA has 42 bases and is translated from base 1. CDR1 and CDR2 (MGHDK, SYGVNS) derive from the germline V gene. Results the study describes overall, beyond this receptor: It was suggested by the authors that the approach could potentially be generalized to other disease states and immunological phenotypes. The validation cohort had no HLA typing available for a later analysis, so co-occurrence within that cohort was assessed over all 120 or so repertoires. A total of 164 TCR beta chains were listed by the study as associated with cytomegalovirus. Of the cluster scores, around 95% were above 0 in a later analysis, which found that TCRs clustered in the first cohort also tended to co-occur in the 95 to 150 validation repertoires. The classifier was reported to diagnose cytomegalovirus status with high specificity and sensitivity in both the original cohort and the validation cohort. A few of the identified cytomegalovirus-associated TCR beta chains were confirmed in vitro to be specific for cytomegalovirus antigens. Across donors, most TCR sequences were observed very rarely, whereas some public TCRs were present in many individuals.

The donors belonged to the validation cohort of about 130 subjects, which was separate from the approximately 700-subject first cohort. The library was produced with the immunoSEQ multiplex PCR assay. Per the original workflow: A statistical classification framework was built for diagnosing cytomegalovirus status from the catalog of TCR beta chain sequences. TCRdb stores this immuneACCESS table with in-frame sequences only. Part of the clones is absent; in the studies checked, under half of the shortfall reflects unresolved V genes, and no reason is known for the rest. Clonal size and the V and J genes are those of that table, whereas D and trimming came from the DNA. In this sample the table shows 55,000 to 70,000 clones, about 89% of which occur a single time. Around 1.7% of the sample belongs to the ten largest clones.

The sequencing input was PBMCs. The receptor chain draws on TRBV25-1 and TRBJ2-3; 8 bases in between match TRBD2. This receptor was obtained from a woman between 18 and 30 years old in good health and CMV-seronegative. The DNA sequence is given as TGTGCCAGCAGTCTCGGGGGGGCCACAGATACGCAGTATTTT. The translation is CASSLGGATDTQYF. With the rest looked up from the reference TRBV25-1 and TRBJ2-3 genes rather than sequenced, the full variable domain is EADIYQTPRYLVIGTGKKITLECSQTMGHDKMYWYQQDPGMELHLIHYSYGVNSTEKGDLSSESTVSRIRTEHFPLTLESARPSHTSQYLCASSLGGATDTQYFGPGTRLTVL.